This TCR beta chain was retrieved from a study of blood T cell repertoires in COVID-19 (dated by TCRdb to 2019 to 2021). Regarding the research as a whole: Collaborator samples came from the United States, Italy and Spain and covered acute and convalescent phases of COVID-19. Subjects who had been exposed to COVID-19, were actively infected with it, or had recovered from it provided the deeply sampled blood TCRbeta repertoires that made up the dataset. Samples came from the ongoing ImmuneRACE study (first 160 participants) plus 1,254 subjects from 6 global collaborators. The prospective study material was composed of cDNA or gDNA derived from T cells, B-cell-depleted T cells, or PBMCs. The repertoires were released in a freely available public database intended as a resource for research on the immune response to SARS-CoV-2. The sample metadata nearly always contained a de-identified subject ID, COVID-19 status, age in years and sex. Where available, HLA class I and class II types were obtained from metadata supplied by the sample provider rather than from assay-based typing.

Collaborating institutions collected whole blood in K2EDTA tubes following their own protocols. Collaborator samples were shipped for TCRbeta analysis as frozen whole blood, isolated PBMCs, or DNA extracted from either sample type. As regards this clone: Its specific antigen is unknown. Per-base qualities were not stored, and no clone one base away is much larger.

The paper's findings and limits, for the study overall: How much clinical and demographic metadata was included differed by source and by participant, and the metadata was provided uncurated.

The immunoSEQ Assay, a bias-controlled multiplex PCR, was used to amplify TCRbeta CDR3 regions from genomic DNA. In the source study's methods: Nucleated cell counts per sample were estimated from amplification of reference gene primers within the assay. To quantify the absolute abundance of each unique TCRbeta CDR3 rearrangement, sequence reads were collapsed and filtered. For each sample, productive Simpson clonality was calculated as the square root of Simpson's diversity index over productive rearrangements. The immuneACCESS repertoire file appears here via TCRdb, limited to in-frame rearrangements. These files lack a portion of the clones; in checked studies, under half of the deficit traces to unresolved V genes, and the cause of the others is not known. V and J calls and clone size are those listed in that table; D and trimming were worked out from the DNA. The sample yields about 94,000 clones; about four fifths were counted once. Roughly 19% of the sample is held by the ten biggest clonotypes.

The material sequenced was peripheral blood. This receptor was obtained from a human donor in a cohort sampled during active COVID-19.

The CDR3 protein sequence reads: CASSRAGGANVLTF. The DNA sequence is TGCGCCAGCAGCCGTGCTGGCGGGGCCAACGTCCTGACTTTC. Recombination linked TRBV5-1 to TRBJ2-6; confidence is insufficient to name the D gene. The CDR3 sequence holds 14 residues, the cysteine and phenylalanine included. Only CDR3 DNA remains: 42 bases, in frame from the first base. CDR1 and CDR2 were assigned from the germline V gene as SGHRS and YFSETQ. Trimming at the junction amounts to 4 bases on V and 4 bases on J, and the germline ends lie 9 bases apart.